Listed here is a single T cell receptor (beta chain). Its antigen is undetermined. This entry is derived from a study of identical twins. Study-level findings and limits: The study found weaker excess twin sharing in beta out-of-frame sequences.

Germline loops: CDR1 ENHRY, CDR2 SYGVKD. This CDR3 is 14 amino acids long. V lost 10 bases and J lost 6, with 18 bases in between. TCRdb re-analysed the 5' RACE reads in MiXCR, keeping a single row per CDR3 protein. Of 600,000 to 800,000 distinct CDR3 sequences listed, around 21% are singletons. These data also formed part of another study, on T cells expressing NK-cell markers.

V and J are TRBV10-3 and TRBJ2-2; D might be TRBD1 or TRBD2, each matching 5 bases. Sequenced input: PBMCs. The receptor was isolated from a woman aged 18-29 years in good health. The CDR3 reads CATSSGRDPGELFF. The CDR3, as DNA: TGTGCCACCAGCTCCGGCAGGGACCCCGGGGAGCTGTTTTTT.